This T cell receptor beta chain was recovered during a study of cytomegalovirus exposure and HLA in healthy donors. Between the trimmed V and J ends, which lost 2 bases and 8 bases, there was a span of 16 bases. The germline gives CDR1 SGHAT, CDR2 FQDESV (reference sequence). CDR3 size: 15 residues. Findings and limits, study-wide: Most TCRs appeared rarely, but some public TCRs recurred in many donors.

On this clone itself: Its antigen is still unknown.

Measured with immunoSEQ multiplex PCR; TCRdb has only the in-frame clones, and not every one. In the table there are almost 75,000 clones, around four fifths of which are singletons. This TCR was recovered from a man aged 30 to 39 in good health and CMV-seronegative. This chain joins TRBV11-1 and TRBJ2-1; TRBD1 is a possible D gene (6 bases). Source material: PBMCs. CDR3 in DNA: TGTGCCAGCAGCTTAATGTCTCAGGGGTGGGATGAGCAGTTCTTC. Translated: CASSLMSQGWDEQFF.